Presented here are 23 T cell receptor beta chains from one specimen sequenced in a study of T-cell reconstitution after alpha-beta-depleted transplantation in children. Findings of the study overall: Newly generated T cells supplied most T-cell counts and diversity one year post-transplant.

Molecular barcoding with unique molecular identifiers was used for the TCRbeta library. TCRdb reprocessed the PCR reads via MiXCR and lists one record per CDR3 protein. This table holds about 300,000 distinct CDR3 sequences, roughly 8.2% found once. Which antigens these TCRs recognize remains unknown. Sequencing was performed on peripheral blood, taken 360 days after TCRalphabeta/CD19-depleted stem cell transplant. These TCRs come from a female patient between 2 and 15 years old who had a stem cell transplant for Fanconi anemia, so the T cells may come from the graft donor.

In this sample, this clonotype turned up many times. V gene TRBV4-3 combines with J gene TRBJ2-3; D unclear. V was cut by 1 base and J by 6 bases, with 14 bases left in between. Germline-derived CDR1 and CDR2 are LGHNA and YSLEER. This CDR3 contains 15 residues. The CDR3 nucleotides are TGCGCCAGCAGCCAAGCTTATAGTTCTGGGGATACGCAGTATTTT. Protein product: CASSQAYSSGDTQYF.

This clonotype was picked up many times. The chain links TRBV6-2 or TRBV6-3 to TRBJ2-7, with no clear D. Trimming left V 2 bases short and J 0 bases short, with 11 bases between. Germline V gene sequence: CDR1 MNHEY, CDR2 SVGEGT. This CDR3 comprises 15 residues. Written as DNA, the CDR3 is TGTGCCAGCAGTTACGGGCGGAAAAGCTCCTACGAGCAGTACGTC. Amino acids: CASSYGRKSSYEQYV.

There are many counts of this clonotype. V usage is TRBV7-9 and J usage is TRBJ2-2, with 7 bases fitting TRBD1. The length of the CDR3 is 15 residues. Germline CDR1 and CDR2: SEHNR and FQNEAQ (reference sequence). The V segment lost 4 bases and the J segment 6 bases; nucleotides outside the gene matches: 8. The DNA of the CDR3 is TGTGCCAGCAGCTGGGCTGACAGGGAAGCCGGGGAGCTGTTTTTT. Its protein product is CASSWADREAGELFF.

This chain joins TRBV13 and TRBJ2-3; either TRBD1 or TRBD2 may supply D (5 bases each). Germline V gene data show CDR1 as PRHDT and CDR2 as FYEKMQ (reference sequence). The CDR3 length is 15 residues. Trimming cost V 8 bases and J 4 bases, with 19 bases left between them. CDR3 coding DNA: TGTGCCAGCCGTGGACCCGGGGCGAAGGCAGATACGCAGTATTTT. The encoded protein is CASRGPGAKADTQYF.

This clonotype has a count of ten or more. The CDR3 protein is CASSLAGVPVRYNEQFF. The CDR3, as DNA: TGCGCCAGCAGCTTAGCAGGGGTCCCTGTCAGATACAATGAGCAGTTCTTC. The chain uses TRBV5-1 and TRBJ2-1, with D possibly TRBD1 on 6 matching bases. Germline loops: CDR1 SGHRS, CDR2 YFSETQ. CDR3 size: 17 residues. V was trimmed by 2 bases and J by 4 bases, leaving 19 bases between them.

This clonotype was counted ten times or more. The chain employs TRBV9 and TRBJ2-1; TRBD2 agrees at 7 bases. Germline V CDR1 and CDR2: SGDLS, YYNGEE. The junction had 7 bases not matched to a gene; V was cut back by 0 bases and J by 1 base. This CDR3 has 17 residues. As DNA, the CDR3 is TGTGCCAGCAGCGTAGAGGGAGGGCCCCATTCCTACAATGAGCAGTTCTTC. It yields the protein CASSVEGGPHSYNEQFF.

The rearrangement links TRBV7-2 to TRBJ1-2; TRBD1 agrees at 7 bases. CDR1 SGHTA and CDR2 FQGNSA come from the germline V gene. Trimming took 2 bases from V and 4 from J; bases not matched to a gene: 4. This CDR3 is 14 amino acids long. CDR3 loop: CASSLWDRFYGYTF. Written as DNA, the CDR3 is TGTGCCAGCAGCTTATGGGACAGATTCTATGGCTACACCTTC.

This clonotype was observed many times. V and J are TRBV4-3 and TRBJ2-1, with 7 bases matching TRBD1. With 4 bases clipped from V and 8 bases from J, the junction kept 17 bases outside the gene matches. Germline-derived CDR1 and CDR2 are LGHNA and YSLEER. The CDR3 spans 17 residues. CDR3 region: CASSPFHLTGYLYEQFF. DNA of the CDR3: TGCGCCAGCAGCCCCTTTCACCTGACAGGGTACTTGTATGAGCAGTTCTTC.

This clonotype was observed at least ten times. This chain connects TRBV7-3 to TRBJ2-7; no clear D. Germline loops: CDR1 SGHTA, CDR2 FQGTGA. The CDR3 loop spans 12 amino acids. The germline V and J ends were trimmed by 7 bases and 5 bases, with 12 bases remaining between them. The CDR3 is CASTQPWNEQYF. In DNA, the CDR3 is TGTGCCAGCACCCAACCATGGAACGAGCAGTACTTC.

This clonotype was counted a few times. This rearrangement joins TRBV27 to TRBJ2-1, with 7 bases lining up with TRBD1. Germline CDR1 and CDR2: MNHEY and SMNVEV (reference sequence). The CDR3 sequence is 15 residues long. With V trimmed by 7 bases and J by 3 bases, 9 bases remained unmatched. The CDR3 spells CASTWDSRRYNEQFF. As DNA, the CDR3 is TGTGCCAGCACCTGGGACAGCAGACGCTACAATGAGCAGTTCTTC.

The V gene is TRBV27, the J gene TRBJ1-2; D ambiguous. CDR3 size: 14 residues. Germline V gene data show CDR1 as MNHEY and CDR2 as SMNVEV (reference sequence). Trimming stripped 0 bases from V and 7 bases from J, with 12 bases between. CDR3 residues: CASSLSSGRSGYTF. CDR3 DNA: TGTGCCAGCAGTTTATCGTCCGGGAGAAGTGGCTACACCTTC.

Many counts were recorded for this clonotype. The J gene is TRBJ1-4, the V gene TRBV5-1; maybe TRBD1 (6 bases). V lost 0 bases, J lost 3 bases, and 9 bases lay in between. Germline loops: CDR1 SGHRS, CDR2 YFSETQ. The CDR3 length is 15 residues. CDR3 in amino acids: CASSLGTASNEKLFF. The CDR3 DNA reads as TGCGCCAGCAGCTTGGGGACAGCCTCTAATGAAAAACTGTTTTTT.

The table lists this clonotype with many counts. The chain combines TRBV20-1 with TRBJ2-5; 7 bases line up with TRBD2. CDR3 length: 12 residues. From germline, CDR1 is DFQATT and CDR2 SNEGSKA (reference sequence). The CDR3 loop reads CSGGGVAETQYF. For the CDR3, the DNA is TGCAGCGGGGGAGGGGTAGCAGAGACCCAGTACTTC.

This clonotype was seen at least ten times. The rearrangement uses TRBV20-1 and TRBJ1-1; D remains ambiguous. The V gene's germline CDR1 is DFQATT and CDR2 SNEGSKA (reference sequence). CDR3 size: 14 residues. The ends were cut back, 6 bases at V and 0 bases at J, with 14 bases in the middle. The CDR3 bases are TGCAGTGCCGGTGGCAGAACTGTGAACACTGAAGCTTTCTTT. Translation gives CSAGGRTVNTEAFF.

This clonotype was seen many times. The chain uses TRBV12-3 or TRBV12-4 and TRBJ1-2; D possibly corresponds to TRBD1 (5 bases). Trimming stripped 6 bases from V and 5 bases from J, with 22 bases between. The CDR3 is made up of 16 amino acids. The CDR3 region is CASSSNSWGIGYGYTF. The CDR3 DNA is TGTGCCAGCAGCTCGAACTCGTGGGGGATAGGGTATGGCTACACCTTC.

This clonotype turned up a few times. The genes are TRBV6-2 or TRBV6-3 and TRBJ2-1, with 9 bases aligning to TRBD2. V lost 7 bases and J lost 7; bases outside the gene matches: 23. This CDR3 contains 19 residues. Per the germline V gene, CDR1 is MNHEY and CDR2 is SVGEGT. The CDR3 nucleotides are TGTGCCAGCACAACGGGGAAACTAGCGGGTAATTCAGCCCGTAATGAGCAGTTCTTC. This encodes CASTTGKLAGNSARNEQFF.

The V call is TRBV30, the J call TRBJ1-6; D not certain. Germline V gene sequence: CDR1 GTSNPN, CDR2 SVGIG (reference sequence). CDR3 length equals 14 residues. Trimming took 0 bases from V and 9 from J, leaving 12 bases between them. Here the CDR3 reads CAWSVHRVRSPLHF. The CDR3 nucleotides read TGTGCCTGGAGTGTACATCGGGTGCGTTCACCCCTCCACTTT.

This clonotype was counted many times. This CDR3 fails to terminate in the conserved phenylalanine or tryptophan, so it likely reflects a read error. The DNA is omitted, as the CDR3 cannot be located on it reliably, and the CDR3 follows TCRdb's listing. The rearrangement joins TRBV3-1 to TRBJ2-1. The CDR3 is 8 residues long, ends included. Germline V gene data show CDR1 as LGHDT and CDR2 as YNNKEL (reference sequence). CDR3 in amino acids: CASSQDLR.

This clonotype was picked up a small number of times. This chain links TRBV20-1 with TRBJ1-1; D remains ambiguous. Germline CDR1 is DFQATT and CDR2 is SNEGSKA (reference sequence). This CDR3 is built from 12 residues. Trimming removed 6 bases at V and 4 bases at J, with 12 bases between. Written as DNA, the CDR3 is TGCAGTGCCCTCACCTTGACCACTGAAGCTTTCTTT. Its protein product is CSALTLTTEAFF.

The V call is TRBV4-3, the J call TRBJ1-4; no definite D call. The CDR3 loop spans 17 amino acids. Deletions cut 4 bases from V and 1 base from J, with 16 bases between. Germline V gene sequence: CDR1 LGHNA, CDR2 YSLEER. This CDR3 is CASSPRGRVVTNEKLFF. The CDR3 DNA reads TGCGCCAGCAGCCCTCGAGGAAGGGTAGTAACTAATGAAAAACTGTTTTTT.

This clonotype occurred many times. This sequence joins TRBV18 and TRBJ2-5, with D perhaps TRBD1 (5 bases). The germline CDR1 and CDR2 sequences are KGHSH and LQKENI. V lost 4 bases and J lost 3, with 12 bases in between. The CDR3 has 14 residues. The CDR3 sequence: CASSQGKGEETQYF. DNA for the CDR3: TGTGCCAGCTCACAGGGGAAAGGGGAAGAGACCCAGTACTTC.

The sample holds a few counts of this clonotype. This chain connects TRBV29-1 to TRBJ2-7; D is perhaps TRBD1 (7 bases). V lost 7 bases and J lost 6, with 13 bases in between. Germline V lookup: CDR1 SQVTM, CDR2 ANQGSEA. The CDR3 sequence is 11 residues long. CDR3 nucleotide sequence: TGCAGCGCTGTGCAGGGGGGCGAGCAGTACGTC. The encoded protein is CSAVQGGEQYV.

This clonotype has a count of ten or more. The rearrangement joins TRBV29-1 to TRBJ2-5, with TRBD1 matching 7 bases. The V and J ends lost 5 bases and 5 bases, in that order; junction bases with no gene match: 14. Germline assignment: CDR1 SQVTM and CDR2 ANQGSEA. This CDR3 spans 15 amino acids. The CDR3 here is CSVWTGQQSGETQYF. The CDR3 DNA sequence: TGCAGCGTTTGGACAGGACAGCAATCTGGGGAGACCCAGTACTTC.